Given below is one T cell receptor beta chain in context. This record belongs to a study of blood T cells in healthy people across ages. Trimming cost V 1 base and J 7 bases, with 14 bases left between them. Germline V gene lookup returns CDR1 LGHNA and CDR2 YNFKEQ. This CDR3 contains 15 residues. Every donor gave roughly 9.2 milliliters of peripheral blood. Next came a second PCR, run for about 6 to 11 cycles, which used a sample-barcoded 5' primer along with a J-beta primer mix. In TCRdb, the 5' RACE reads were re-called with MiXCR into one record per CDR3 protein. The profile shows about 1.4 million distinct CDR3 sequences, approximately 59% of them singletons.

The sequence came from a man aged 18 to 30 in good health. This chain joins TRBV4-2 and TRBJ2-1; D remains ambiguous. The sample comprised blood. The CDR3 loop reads CASSQGGSMGNEQFF. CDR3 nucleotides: TGTGCCAGCAGCCAAGGCGGCTCGATGGGGAATGAGCAGTTCTTC.